This T cell receptor (beta chain) was recorded in a study of post-analysis software for immune sequencing data. Study background: The cohort encompassed relapsing-remitting, secondary progressive and progressive-relapsing multiple sclerosis disease courses.

This clonotype occurred a few times. Its target is unknown. Every TCR beta cDNA library bore unique molecular identifiers. Once about 0.9 to 11 million T cells were used, roughly 490,000 cDNA molecules resulted. In TCRdb, the PCR reads were re-called with MiXCR into one record per CDR3 protein. The sample lists under 650,000 distinct CDR3 sequences; around 47% were seen once. The CDR3 is made up of 17 amino acids. Germline CDR1 is SGHRS and CDR2 is YFSETQ. The V gene end was trimmed by 4 bases and the J gene end by 4 bases; junction bases not matched to a gene: 11. Broader study findings: Multiple sclerosis patients had significantly lower normalized Chao1 diversity than controls. Samples sharing a preparation batch grouped tightly together when assessed by F measure. Patients showed TRBV5-6, TRBV5-1 and TRBV20-1 among a few TRBV segments more frequent than in controls.

Material for sequencing was blood. This clonotype was obtained from a girl under 18 with multiple sclerosis. The chain is built from TRBV5-1 and TRBJ2-1; the match to TRBD1 covers 10 bases. Here the CDR3 reads CASSPASRTGGYNEQFF. CDR3 DNA sequence: TGCGCCAGCAGCCCGGCCAGCAGGACAGGGGGTTACAATGAGCAGTTCTTC. The full variable domain, its missing parts supplied by reference TRBV5-1 and TRBJ2-1, is KAGVTQTPRYLIKTRGQQVTLSCSPISGHRSVSWYQQTPGQGLQFLFEYFSETQRNKGNFPGRFSGRQFSNSRSEMNVSTLELGDSALYLCASSPASRTGGYNEQFFGPGTRLTVL.